Shown below are 29 T cell receptor beta chains from a single sample sequenced in a study of blood T cells in healthy people across ages. A second roughly 6 to 12 cycle PCR used barcoded and J-beta primers. MiXCR was run by TCRdb on the 5' RACE reads, yielding one entry per CDR3 protein. The sample carries some 1.5 million distinct CDR3 sequences, 25% to 30% recorded once. The sample consisted of blood. Receptors originate from a woman aged 30 to 39 in good health.

The rearrangement joins TRBV2 to TRBJ2-7, with D tentatively TRBD1 or TRBD2 (6 bases each). The CDR3 spans 14 residues. The germline CDR1 and CDR2 sequences are SNHLY and FYNNEI. Trimming pared 10 bases from V and 1 base from J, leaving 17 bases between. The DNA of the CDR3 is TGTGCCATCCAGGGGTCTAGCGAATCCTACGAGCAGTACTTC. This translates into CAIQGSSESYEQYF.

The chain is built from TRBV6-6 and TRBJ1-2; no clear D. This CDR3 has 15 amino acids. The V gene's germline CDR1 is MNHNY and CDR2 SVGAGI (reference sequence). Trimming removed 0 bases from V and 4 bases from J, with 12 bases in between. CDR3 nucleotide sequence: TGTGCCAGCAGTTACTCGGCACAGCCTCTCTATGGCTACACCTTC. This sequence encodes CASSYSAQPLYGYTF.

This chain joins TRBV7-2 and TRBJ2-3; 10 bases map to TRBD2. CDR1 is SGHTA, CDR2 FQGNSA, per germline. The CDR3 consists of 15 residues. Germline trimming cut 5 bases from V and 4 bases from J; bases unmatched to any gene: 6. The CDR3: CASSAVAGGSDTQYF. The CDR3 nucleotides read TGTGCCAGCAGCGCGGTAGCGGGAGGCTCAGATACGCAGTATTTT.

In its sample, this clonotype was seen a few times. The chain recombines TRBV5-1 with TRBJ2-1, with 13 bases matching TRBD2. CDR3 size: 16 residues. Germline CDR1 is SGHRS and CDR2 is YFSETQ. The V gene end was trimmed by 3 bases and the J gene end by 8 bases; junction bases not matched to a gene: 8. The CDR3 sequence: CASSWRWTSGGDEQFF. Written as DNA, the CDR3 is TGCGCCAGCAGCTGGAGGTGGACTAGCGGGGGCGATGAGCAGTTCTTC.

This sequence joins TRBV3-1 and TRBJ2-5, with no clear D. Trimming took off 0 bases at V and 4 bases at J, with 12 bases between the two ends. Looked up from germline, CDR1 is LGHDT and CDR2 is YNNKEL (reference sequence). The CDR3 loop spans 15 amino acids. The CDR3 region is CASSQDGQVLETQYF. CDR3 in DNA: TGTGCCAGCAGCCAAGATGGGCAGGTCCTAGAGACCCAGTACTTC.

This clonotype has more than one count but fewer than ten. CDR3 residues: CASSPWTSESITYEQYF. CDR3 nucleotide sequence: TGTGCCAGCAGTCCTTGGACTAGCGAGAGTATCACCTACGAGCAGTACTTC. The chain recombines TRBV27 with TRBJ2-7; 9 nucleotides agree with TRBD2. The germline CDR1 and CDR2 sequences are MNHEY and SMNVEV (reference sequence). This CDR3 is 17 amino acids long. V was clipped by 5 bases and J by 2 bases; unmatched bases: 13.

This clonotype was detected ten times or more. This rearrangement joins TRBV7-2 to TRBJ2-7; 8 bases match TRBD1. Germline V gene sequence: CDR1 SGHTA, CDR2 FQGNSA. V was clipped by 3 bases and J by 2 bases; unmatched bases: 6. This CDR3 comprises 15 residues. Written as DNA, the CDR3 is TGTGCCAGCAGCTTGAGGACAGGGCTTACCTACGAGCAGTACTTC. It is translated as CASSLRTGLTYEQYF.

J is TRBJ2-5 and V is TRBV11-2; 7 positions match TRBD1. The CDR3 consists of 15 residues. Germline CDR1 reads SGHAT; CDR2 reads FQNNGV. Trimming removed 5 bases from V and 2 bases from J; junction bases left unmatched: 8. The CDR3 DNA sequence: TGTGCCAGCAGCAAGGGACAGAGGATTCAAGAGACCCAGTACTTC. It translates to CASSKGQRIQETQYF.

This clonotype was picked up a small number of times. The chain joins TRBV29-1 to TRBJ1-2; the match to TRBD1 covers 10 bases. The CDR3 runs to 14 residues. With 4 bases clipped from V and 7 bases from J, the junction kept 9 bases outside the gene matches. Germline lookup yields CDR1 SQVTM and CDR2 ANQGSEA. The CDR3 sequence: CSVVPRQGAGGYTF. The CDR3 DNA reads as TGCAGCGTTGTGCCCCGACAGGGGGCCGGTGGCTACACCTTC.

In the case of this clonotype: This may come from a read error, since a much larger clone is one base off. The chain couples TRBV6-1 to TRBJ2-1, with 9 bases that match TRBD2. This CDR3 region has 14 residues. CDR1 is MNHNS and CDR2 is SASEGT in the germline V gene. CDR3 loop: CTSSVGGGAREQFF. The CDR3 DNA reads TGTACCAGCAGTGTTGGCGGGGGGGCCAGGGAGCAGTTCTTC.

This clonotype was seen many times. The rearrangement uses TRBV6-1 and TRBJ2-4, with D possibly being TRBD1 or TRBD2 (5 bases each). V lost 5 bases, J lost 13 bases, and 15 bases lay in between. CDR3 size: 12 residues. Germline CDR1 is MNHNS and CDR2 is SASEGT. CDR3 nucleotide sequence: TGTGCCAGCAGTCAACCCCTAGGGGAGCAGTACTTC. This encodes CASSQPLGEQYF.

The chain is built from TRBV7-9 and TRBJ2-1; D may be TRBD2 (5 bases). V was pared by 5 bases and J by 0 bases, with 14 bases between. CDR1 and CDR2 from the germline V gene are SEHNR and FQNEAQ (reference sequence). This CDR3 has 16 residues. The CDR3 nucleotides read TGTGCCAGCAGCCCGTCCCCCACTAGCTCCTACAATGAGCAGTTCTTC. It translates to CASSPSPTSSYNEQFF.

The rearrangement links TRBV7-2 to TRBJ2-1; possible D gene TRBD1, 5 bases. CDR3 length: 14 residues. Per the germline V gene, CDR1 is SGHTA and CDR2 is FQGNSA. V lost 4 bases to trimming and J lost 9 bases, with 16 bases between them. In DNA form, the CDR3 reads TGTGCCAGCAGCTCGCTTGGGGCATGGGGTGAGCAGTTCTTC. This sequence encodes CASSSLGAWGEQFF.

A few counts support this clonotype. This rearrangement joins TRBV6-6 to TRBJ1-2; D unclear. CDR3 length: 12 residues. Germline assignment: CDR1 MNHNY and CDR2 SVGAGI (reference sequence). V was shortened by 2 bases and J by 10 bases, with 11 bases between the two germline ends. CDR3 in amino acids: CASSYVISDYTF. CDR3 DNA: TGTGCCAGCAGTTACGTTATAAGTGACTACACCTTC.

This clonotype was observed a few times. J is TRBJ2-5 and V is TRBV4-3, with 8 positions matching TRBD2. Trimming cost V 0 bases and J 4 bases; bases outside gene matches: 10. CDR1 LGHNA and CDR2 YSLEER come from the germline V gene. The CDR3 has 17 amino acids. The CDR3 nucleotides are TGCGCCAGCAGCCAAGATGCCATCCAGCGGGAGAGAGAGACCCAGTACTTC. Its protein product is CASSQDAIQRERETQYF.

DNA of the CDR3: TGCGCCAGCAGCCAAGGCTATAGCGGGAGGGTCTTCCGGTACTTC. Protein: CASSQGYSGRVFRYF. The chain couples TRBV4-1 to TRBJ2-5, with 11 bases matching TRBD2. There are 15 residues in the CDR3. V gave up 1 base and J gave up 13 bases; unmatched junction bases: 11. The germline V gene encodes CDR1 MGHRA and CDR2 YSYEKL.

The rearrangement links TRBV5-5 to TRBJ1-1; D is undetermined. The ends were cut back, 4 bases at V and 5 bases at J, with 15 bases in the middle. This CDR3 is built from 14 residues. Germline V gene sequence: CDR1 SGHKS, CDR2 YYEKEE (reference sequence). The CDR3 region has the DNA TGTGCCAGCAGCCTGGGAGCGAGGGAAACTGAAGCTTTCTTT. This translates into CASSLGARETEAFF.

The gene calls are TRBV7-9 and TRBJ2-1, with 10 bases fitting TRBD1. V was clipped by 1 base and J by 8 bases; unmatched bases: 8. CDR1 is SEHNR and CDR2 is FQNEAQ in the germline V gene (reference sequence). The CDR3 extends over 16 amino acids. This CDR3 is CASSLGVGQGTHEQFF. CDR3 nucleotides: TGTGCCAGCAGCTTAGGGGTGGGACAGGGGACGCATGAGCAGTTCTTC.

This clonotype was seen a handful of times. DNA for the CDR3: TGCGCCAGCAGCTTACGGACTAGCGGGATTACAGATACGCAGTATTTT. Its translation is CASSLRTSGITDTQYF. The rearrangement links TRBV5-1 to TRBJ2-3; 12 bases map to TRBD2. Trimming at V came to 2 bases and at J to 3 bases, leaving 4 bases not matched to a gene. The germline V gene has CDR1 SGHRS and CDR2 YFSETQ. CDR3 length: 16 amino acids.

Written as DNA, the CDR3 is TGTGCCAGCTCACCACCGGGACAGGGGGCTAGAGATACGCAGTATTTT. Protein: CASSPPGQGARDTQYF. The gene calls are TRBV18 and TRBJ2-3; 12 nucleotides line up with TRBD1. Germline loops: CDR1 KGHSH, CDR2 LQKENI. The CDR3 sequence is 16 residues long. V was pared by 0 bases and J by 5 bases, with 3 bases of the junction left unmatched. The full variable domain, its missing parts supplied by reference TRBV18 and TRBJ2-3, is NAGVMQNPRHLVRRRGQEARLRCSPMKGHSHVYWYRQLPEEGLKFMVYLQKENIIDESGMPKERFSAEFPKEGPSILRIQQVVRGDSAAYFCASSPPGQGARDTQYFGPGTRLTVL.

This clonotype was seen ten or more times. V is TRBV12-3 or TRBV12-4 and J is TRBJ2-7; 11 positions match TRBD2. The CDR3 runs to 15 residues. After removal of 5 bases from V and 0 bases from J, the junction contained 3 bases not matched to a gene. CDR3 sequence (DNA): TGTGCCAGCAGTCCGACTAGCGGGGCCTCCTACGAGCAGTACTTC. Its protein is CASSPTSGASYEQYF.

Note on this clonotype: Since a much larger clone is just one base distant, this may be a read error. The chain joins TRBV6-4 to TRBJ2-3; 7 bases agree with TRBD1. V shed 0 bases, J shed 0 bases, and the junction held 0 bases outside the gene matches. The germline V gene has CDR1 MRHNA and CDR2 SNTAGT. This CDR3 spans 15 amino acids. The CDR3 nucleotides read TGTGCCAGCAGTGACTCGACAGGGAGCACAGATACGCAGTATTTT. This gives the protein CASSDSTGSTDTQYF.

The chain employs TRBV20-1 and TRBJ2-3, with 11 bases that match TRBD2. The CDR3 extends over 14 amino acids. Germline V gives CDR1 DFQATT, CDR2 SNEGSKA (reference sequence). V shed 6 bases, J shed 7 bases, and the junction held 9 bases outside the gene matches. This chain's CDR3 is CSAGPGLAVHTQYF. CDR3 coding DNA: TGCAGTGCCGGACCGGGACTAGCGGTTCATACGCAGTATTTT.

This clonotype was seen more than once but under ten times. The chain recombines TRBV7-2 with TRBJ2-4; 8 positions agree with TRBD2. TRBJ2-7 matches the DNA end more closely, so the J call is doubtful. The CDR3 sequence is 16 residues long. Looked up from germline, CDR1 is SGHTA and CDR2 is FQGNSA. The CDR3 sequence is CASSSPPGLGPTEQYF. The CDR3 DNA reads TGTGCCAGCAGCTCACCGCCGGGACTAGGACCTACCGAGCAGTACTTC.

As to this clonotype: A much larger clone sits a single nucleotide away, making a read error possible. The chain recombines TRBV6-5 with TRBJ2-1; 8 nucleotides match TRBD2. The CDR3 sequence is 17 residues long. CDR1 is MNHEY and CDR2 is SVGAGI in the germline V gene. Here the CDR3 reads CASSWGPEAGEIDEQLF. CDR3 coding DNA: TGTGCCAGCAGTTGGGGACCCGAAGCGGGGGAGATAGATGAGCAGTTATTC.

This clonotype turned up a few times. This chain connects TRBV6-1 to TRBJ2-3; D may be TRBD1 or TRBD2 (5 bases each). Germline loops: CDR1 MNHNS, CDR2 SASEGT. CDR3 length: 17 residues. V was shortened by 6 bases and J by 5 bases, with 24 bases between the two germline ends. The CDR3, as DNA: TGTGCCAGCAGCCGAGGGGCTACGCGGGCTCCGGTAGATACGCAGTATTTT. Translating it yields CASSRGATRAPVDTQYF.

CDR3 sequence: CASSLLTGRNTGELFF. The CDR3 DNA reads TGTGCCAGCAGCCTACTGACAGGGAGGAACACCGGGGAGCTGTTTTTT. The J gene is TRBJ2-2, the V gene TRBV6-6; 7 bases are a match to TRBD1. Germline V lookup: CDR1 MNHNY, CDR2 SVGAGI (reference sequence). After removal of 6 bases from V and 1 base from J, the junction contained 8 bases not matched to a gene. The CDR3 runs to 16 residues.

A note on this clonotype: This may come from a read error, since a much larger clone is one base off. The chain recombines TRBV5-1 with TRBJ2-6; D may correspond to TRBD1 or TRBD2 (5 bases each). The CDR3 is made up of 15 amino acids. Germline V gene sequence: CDR1 SGHRS, CDR2 YFSETQ. CDR3 in amino acids: CASTSIAPGAIVLTF. The DNA of the CDR3 is TGCGCCAGCACCTCTATAGCGCCCGGGGCCATCGTCCTGACTTTC.

As to this clonotype: This sequence may be a read error, since a much larger clone differs from it by one base. The rearrangement links TRBV10-3 to TRBJ2-1; TRBD2 aligns across 10 bases. This CDR3 has 15 residues. V dropped 3 bases and J dropped 10; count of bases not matched to a gene: 9. In germline, CDR1 is ENHRY, CDR2 SYGVKD. The CDR3 DNA sequence: TGTGCCATCAGTGAAGTAGCGGGGGGCACATACGAGCAGTTCTTC. Its protein is CAISEVAGGTYEQFF.